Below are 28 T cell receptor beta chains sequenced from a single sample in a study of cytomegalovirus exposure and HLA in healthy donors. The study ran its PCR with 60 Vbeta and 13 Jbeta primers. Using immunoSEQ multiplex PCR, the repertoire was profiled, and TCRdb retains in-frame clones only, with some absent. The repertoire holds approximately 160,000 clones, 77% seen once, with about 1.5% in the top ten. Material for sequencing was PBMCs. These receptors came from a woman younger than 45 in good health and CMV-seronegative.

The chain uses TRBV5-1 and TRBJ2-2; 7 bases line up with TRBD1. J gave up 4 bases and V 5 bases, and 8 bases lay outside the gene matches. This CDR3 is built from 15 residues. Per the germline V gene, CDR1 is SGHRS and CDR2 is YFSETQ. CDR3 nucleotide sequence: TGCGCCAGCAGATTTGACAGGGATAGCACCGGGGAGCTGTTTTTT. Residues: CASRFDRDSTGELFF.

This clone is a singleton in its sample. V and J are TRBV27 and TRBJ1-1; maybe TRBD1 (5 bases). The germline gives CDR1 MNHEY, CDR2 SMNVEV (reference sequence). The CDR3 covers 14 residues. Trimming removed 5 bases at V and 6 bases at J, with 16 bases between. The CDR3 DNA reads TGTGCCAGCAGTGGGGGGGGACCTCTCGCTGAAGCTTTCTTT. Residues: CASSGGGPLAEAFF.

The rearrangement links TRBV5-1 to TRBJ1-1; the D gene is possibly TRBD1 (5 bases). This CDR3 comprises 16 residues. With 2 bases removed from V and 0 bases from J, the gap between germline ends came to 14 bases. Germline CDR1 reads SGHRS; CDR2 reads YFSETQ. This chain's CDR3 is CASSFLGGIMNTEAFF. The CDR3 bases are TGCGCCAGCAGCTTTTTGGGGGGAATTATGAACACTGAAGCTTTCTTT.

The CDR3 sequence is CASRAGPLVGYTF. The CDR3 nucleotides read TGTGCCAGCAGGGCTGGGCCTCTTGTGGGCTACACCTTC. The V gene is TRBV2, the J gene TRBJ1-2; no reliable D call. Looked up from germline, CDR1 is SNHLY and CDR2 is FYNNEI. The CDR3 runs 13 residues. The V end lost 6 bases, the J end lost 8 bases, and 16 bases lay between the germline ends.

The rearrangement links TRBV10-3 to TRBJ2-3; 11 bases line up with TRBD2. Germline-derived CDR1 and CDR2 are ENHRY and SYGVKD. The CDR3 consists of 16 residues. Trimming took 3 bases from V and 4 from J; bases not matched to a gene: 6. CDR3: CAISDTVAGGPDTQYF. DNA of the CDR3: TGTGCCATCAGTGATACGGTAGCGGGGGGGCCAGATACGCAGTATTTT.

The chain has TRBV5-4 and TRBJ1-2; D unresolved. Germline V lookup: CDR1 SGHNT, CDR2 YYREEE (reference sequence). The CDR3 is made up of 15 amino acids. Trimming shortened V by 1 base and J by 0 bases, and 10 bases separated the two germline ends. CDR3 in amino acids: CASSLFSSANYGYTF. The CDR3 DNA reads TGTGCCAGCAGCTTGTTTAGCAGCGCTAACTATGGCTACACCTTC.

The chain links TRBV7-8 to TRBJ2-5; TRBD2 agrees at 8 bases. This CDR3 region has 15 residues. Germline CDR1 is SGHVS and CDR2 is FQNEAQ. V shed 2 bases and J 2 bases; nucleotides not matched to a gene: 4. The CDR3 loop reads CASSLSGLVQETQYF. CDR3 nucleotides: TGTGCCAGCAGCTTATCGGGACTAGTACAAGAGACCCAGTACTTC.

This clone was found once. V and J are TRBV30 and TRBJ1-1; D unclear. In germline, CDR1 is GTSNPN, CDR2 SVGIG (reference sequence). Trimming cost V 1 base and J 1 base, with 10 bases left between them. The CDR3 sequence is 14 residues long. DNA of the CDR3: TGTGCCTGGAGTGATCCTCCTCGGAACACTGAAGCTTTCTTT. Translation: CAWSDPPRNTEAFF.

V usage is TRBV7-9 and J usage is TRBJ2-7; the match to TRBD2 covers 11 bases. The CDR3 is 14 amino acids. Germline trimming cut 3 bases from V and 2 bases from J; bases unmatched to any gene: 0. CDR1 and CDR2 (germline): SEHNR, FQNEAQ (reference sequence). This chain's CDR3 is CASSFSGRAYEQYF. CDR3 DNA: TGTGCCAGCAGCTTTAGCGGGAGGGCCTACGAGCAGTACTTC.

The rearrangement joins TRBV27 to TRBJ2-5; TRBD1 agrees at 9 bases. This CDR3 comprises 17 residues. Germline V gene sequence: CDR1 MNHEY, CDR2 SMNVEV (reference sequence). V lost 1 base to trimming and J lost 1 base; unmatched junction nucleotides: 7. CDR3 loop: CASSLLGGTGPQETQYF. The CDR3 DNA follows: TGTGCCAGCAGTTTATTGGGGGGGACAGGGCCCCAAGAGACCCAGTACTTC.

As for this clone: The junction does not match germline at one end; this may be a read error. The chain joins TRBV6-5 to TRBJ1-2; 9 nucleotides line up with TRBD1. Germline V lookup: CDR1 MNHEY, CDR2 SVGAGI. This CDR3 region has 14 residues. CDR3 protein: CASSRTGANYGYPF. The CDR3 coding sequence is TGTGCCAGCAGCCGGACAGGGGCTAACTATGGCTACCCCTTC.

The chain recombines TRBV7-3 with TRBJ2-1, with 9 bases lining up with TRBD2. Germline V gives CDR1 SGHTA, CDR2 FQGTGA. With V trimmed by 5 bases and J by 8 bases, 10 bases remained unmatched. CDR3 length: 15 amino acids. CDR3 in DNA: TGTGCCAGCAGCCCAATAGCGGGAGCGCTCGATGAGCAGTTCTTC. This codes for CASSPIAGALDEQFF.

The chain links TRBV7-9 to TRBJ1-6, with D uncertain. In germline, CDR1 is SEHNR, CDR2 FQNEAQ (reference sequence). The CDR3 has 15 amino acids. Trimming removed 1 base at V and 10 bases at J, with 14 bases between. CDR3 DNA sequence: TGTGCCAGCAGCTTAGTTGGGCCGCGGGTCTCACCCCTCCACTTT. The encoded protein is CASSLVGPRVSPLHF. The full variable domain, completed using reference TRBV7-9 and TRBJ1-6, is DTGVSQNPRHKITKRGQNVTFRCDPISEHNRLYWYRQTLGQGPEFLTYFQNEAQLEKSRLLSDRFSAERPKGSFSTLEIQRTEQGDSAMYLCASSLVGPRVSPLHFGNGTRLTVT.

The DNA for the CDR3 is TGCGCCAGCAGCTTGGGACAGGGGAGCTCTGGAAACACCATATATTTT. Amino acid sequence: CASSLGQGSSGNTIYF. This chain uses TRBV5-1 with TRBJ1-3; 8 bases match TRBD1. The CDR3 totals 16 residues. CDR1 is SGHRS, CDR2 YFSETQ, per germline. V was pared by 0 bases and J by 0 bases, with 2 bases of the junction left unmatched.

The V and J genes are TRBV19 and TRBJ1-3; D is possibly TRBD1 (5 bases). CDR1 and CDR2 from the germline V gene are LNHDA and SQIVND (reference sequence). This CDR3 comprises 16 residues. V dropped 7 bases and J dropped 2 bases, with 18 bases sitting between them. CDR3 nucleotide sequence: TGTGCCAGTACTCCCCCTGGGGCAAAAACTGGAAACACCATATATTTT. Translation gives CASTPPGAKTGNTIYF.

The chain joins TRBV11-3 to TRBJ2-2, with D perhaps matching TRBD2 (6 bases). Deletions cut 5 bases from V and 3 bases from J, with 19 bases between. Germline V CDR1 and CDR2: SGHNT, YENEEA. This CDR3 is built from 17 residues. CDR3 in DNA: TGTGCCAGCAGCCTCCGGGGAGCGGGTGTTTACACCGGGGAGCTGTTTTTT. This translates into CASSLRGAGVYTGELFF.

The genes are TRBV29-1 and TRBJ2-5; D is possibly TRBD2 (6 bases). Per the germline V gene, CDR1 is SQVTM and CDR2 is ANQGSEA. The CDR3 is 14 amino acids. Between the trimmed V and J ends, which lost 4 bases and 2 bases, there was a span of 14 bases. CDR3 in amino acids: CSVAVAGKQETQYF. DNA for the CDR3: TGCAGCGTTGCCGTGGCGGGGAAACAAGAGACCCAGTACTTC.

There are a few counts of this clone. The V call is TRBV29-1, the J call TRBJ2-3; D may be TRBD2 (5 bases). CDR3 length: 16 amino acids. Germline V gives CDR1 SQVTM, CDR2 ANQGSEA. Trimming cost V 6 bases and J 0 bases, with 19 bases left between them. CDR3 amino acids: CSVPPGVLASTDTQYF. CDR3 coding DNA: TGCAGCGTCCCCCCCGGGGTGCTGGCTAGCACAGATACGCAGTATTTT.

This chain's CDR3 is CLPSSSYEQYF. For the CDR3, the DNA is TGTCTTCCCTCGAGCTCCTACGAGCAGTACTTC. The gene calls are TRBV30 and TRBJ2-7; D not resolved. Germline CDR1 is GTSNPN and CDR2 is SVGIG (reference sequence). This CDR3 comprises 11 residues.

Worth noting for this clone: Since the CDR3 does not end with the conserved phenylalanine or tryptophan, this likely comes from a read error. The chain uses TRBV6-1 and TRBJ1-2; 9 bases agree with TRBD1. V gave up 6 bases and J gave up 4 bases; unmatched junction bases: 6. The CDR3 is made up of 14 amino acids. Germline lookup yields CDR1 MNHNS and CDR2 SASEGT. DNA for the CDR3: TGTGCCAGCAGAGGGACAGGGATCCTCTATGGCTACACCCTC. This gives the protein CASRGTGILYGYTL.

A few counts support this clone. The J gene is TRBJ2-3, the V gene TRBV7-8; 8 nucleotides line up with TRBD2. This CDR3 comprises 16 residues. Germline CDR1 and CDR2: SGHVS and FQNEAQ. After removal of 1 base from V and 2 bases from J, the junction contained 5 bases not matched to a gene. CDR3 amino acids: CASSLGGSGITDTQYF. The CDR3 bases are TGTGCCAGCAGCTTAGGGGGTAGCGGGATCACAGATACGCAGTATTTT.

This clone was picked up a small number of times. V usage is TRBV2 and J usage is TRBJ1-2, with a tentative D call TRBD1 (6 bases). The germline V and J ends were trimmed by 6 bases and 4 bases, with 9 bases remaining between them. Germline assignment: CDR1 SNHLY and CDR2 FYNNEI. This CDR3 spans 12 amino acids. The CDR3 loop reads CASRDSVYGYTF. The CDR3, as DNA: TGTGCCAGCAGGGACAGCGTCTATGGCTACACCTTC. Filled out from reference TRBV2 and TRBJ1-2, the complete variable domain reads EPEVTQTPSHQVTQMGQEVILRCVPISNHLYFYWYRQILGQKVEFLVSFYNNEISEKSEIFDDQFSVERPDGSNFTLKIRSTKLEDSAMYFCASRDSVYGYTFGSGTRLTVV.

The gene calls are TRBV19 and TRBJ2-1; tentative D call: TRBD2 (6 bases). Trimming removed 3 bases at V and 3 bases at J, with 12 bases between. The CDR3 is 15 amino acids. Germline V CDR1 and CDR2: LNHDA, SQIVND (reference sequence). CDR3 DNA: TGTGCCAGTAGTATTAGCGGATTAAACTACAATGAGCAGTTCTTC. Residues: CASSISGLNYNEQFF. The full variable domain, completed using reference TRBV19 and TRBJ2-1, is DGGITQSPKYLFRKEGQNVTLSCEQNLNHDAMYWYRQDPGQGLRLIYYSQIVNDFQKGDIAEGYSVSREKKESFPLTVTSAQKNPTAFYLCASSISGLNYNEQFFGPGTRLTVL.

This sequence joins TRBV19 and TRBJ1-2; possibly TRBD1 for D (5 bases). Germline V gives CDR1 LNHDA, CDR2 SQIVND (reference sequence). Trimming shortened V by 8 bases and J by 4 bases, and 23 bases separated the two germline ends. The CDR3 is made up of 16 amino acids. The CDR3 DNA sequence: TGTGCCAGTGAGGCTGGGCGGGGGTCAGCCGCCTATGGCTACACCTTC. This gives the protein CASEAGRGSAAYGYTF.

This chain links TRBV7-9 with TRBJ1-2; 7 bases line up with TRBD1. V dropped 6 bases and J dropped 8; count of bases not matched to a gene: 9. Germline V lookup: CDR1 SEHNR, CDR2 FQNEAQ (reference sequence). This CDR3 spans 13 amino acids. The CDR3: CASSSHDRVGYTF. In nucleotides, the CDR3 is TGTGCCAGCAGTTCCCACGACAGGGTCGGCTACACCTTC.

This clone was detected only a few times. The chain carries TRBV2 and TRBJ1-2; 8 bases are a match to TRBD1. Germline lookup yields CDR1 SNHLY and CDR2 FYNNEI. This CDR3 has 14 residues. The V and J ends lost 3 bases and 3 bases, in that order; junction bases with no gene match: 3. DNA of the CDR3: TGTGCCAGCAGTGACAGGGGGCAGCACTATGGCTACACCTTC. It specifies CASSDRGQHYGYTF. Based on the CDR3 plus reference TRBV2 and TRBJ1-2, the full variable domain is EPEVTQTPSHQVTQMGQEVILRCVPISNHLYFYWYRQILGQKVEFLVSFYNNEISEKSEIFDDQFSVERPDGSNFTLKIRSTKLEDSAMYFCASSDRGQHYGYTFGSGTRLTVV.

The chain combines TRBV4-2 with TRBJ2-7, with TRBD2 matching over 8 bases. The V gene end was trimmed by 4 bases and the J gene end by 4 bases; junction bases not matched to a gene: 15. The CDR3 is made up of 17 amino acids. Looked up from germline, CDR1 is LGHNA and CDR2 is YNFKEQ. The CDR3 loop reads CASSPLGGSGEEYEQYF. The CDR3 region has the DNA TGTGCCAGCAGCCCCCTTGGTGGTAGCGGGGAAGAATACGAGCAGTACTTC.

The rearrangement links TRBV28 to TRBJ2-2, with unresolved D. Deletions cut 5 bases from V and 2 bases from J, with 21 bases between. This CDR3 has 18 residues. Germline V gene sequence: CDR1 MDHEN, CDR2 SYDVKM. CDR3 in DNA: TGTGCCAGCAGTCATCCCTCCATCCCTATGCTTAACACCGGGGAGCTGTTTTTT. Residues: CASSHPSIPMLNTGELFF.